The T cell receptor (beta chain) under discussion was sequenced for a study of T cells in Graves' hyperthyroidism and ophthalmopathy. Study overall: Before any treatment, at initial diagnosis, peripheral blood was collected. The study, taken as a whole, reports: Ophthalmopathy was separated from stable hyperthyroidism by a 13 V-J model.

What was amplified from RNA transcripts were TCR beta CDR3 regions. First-round RT-PCR with HTBI primers amplified the TCR CDR3 region. A single record per CDR3 protein comes from TCRdb applying MiXCR to the multiplex PCR reads. Of roughly 700,000 distinct CDR3 sequences detected, roughly a third appear once; the ten largest clones hold around 30%. Graves' hyperthyroidism without ophthalmopathy progression within 18 months was termed stable. This clonotype was found many times. Its matching antigen is unknown. CDR3 length: 13 residues. V lost 5 bases, J lost 5 bases, and 4 bases stayed unmatched. V usage is TRBV12-3 or TRBV12-4 and J usage is TRBJ1-2; 8 bases line up with TRBD1. The sequence was collected from a woman in her thirties or forties with Graves' hyperthyroidism. The sequencing sample was made of blood. DNA of the CDR3: TGTGCCAGCAGTCCCTACAGGGGGTATGGCTACACCTTC. It yields the protein CASSPYRGYGYTF.